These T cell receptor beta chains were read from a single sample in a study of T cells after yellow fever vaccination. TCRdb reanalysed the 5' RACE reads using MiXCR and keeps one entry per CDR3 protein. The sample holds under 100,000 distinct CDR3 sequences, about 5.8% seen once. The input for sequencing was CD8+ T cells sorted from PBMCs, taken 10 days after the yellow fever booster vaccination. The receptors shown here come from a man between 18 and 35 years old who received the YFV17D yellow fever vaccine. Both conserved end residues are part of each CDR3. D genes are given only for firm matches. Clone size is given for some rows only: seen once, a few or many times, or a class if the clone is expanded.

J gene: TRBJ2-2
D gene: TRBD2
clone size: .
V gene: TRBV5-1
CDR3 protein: CASSSVSPGLAGPGELFF
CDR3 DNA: TGCGCCAGCAGCTCGGTTTCTCCTGGACTAGCGGGCCCCGGGGAGCTGTTTTTT

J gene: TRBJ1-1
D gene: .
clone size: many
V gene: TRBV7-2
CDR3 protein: CASSFLGLSGSEGTEAFF
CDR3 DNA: TGTGCCAGCAGCTTCCTAGGTCTGTCGGGGAGTGAAGGGACTGAAGCTTTCTTT

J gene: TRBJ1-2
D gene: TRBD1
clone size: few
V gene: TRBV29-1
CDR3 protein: CSVALTGGRYTF
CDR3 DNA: TGCAGCGTCGCTTTGACAGGGGGAAGGTACACCTTC

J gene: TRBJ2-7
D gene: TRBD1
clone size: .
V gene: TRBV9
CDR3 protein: CASSREATGAYEQYF
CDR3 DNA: TGTGCCAGCAGTCGTGAGGCGACAGGGGCGTACGAGCAGTACTTC

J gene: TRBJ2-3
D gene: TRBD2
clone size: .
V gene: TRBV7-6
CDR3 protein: CASSLAFALAGGPDTQYF
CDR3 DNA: TGTGCCAGCAGCTTAGCGTTCGCACTAGCGGGGGGGCCCGATACGCAGTATTTT

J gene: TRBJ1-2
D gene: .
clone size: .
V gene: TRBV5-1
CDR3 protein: CASSLERAAYGYTF
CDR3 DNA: TGCGCCAGCAGCTTGGAGAGGGCAGCATATGGCTACACCTTC

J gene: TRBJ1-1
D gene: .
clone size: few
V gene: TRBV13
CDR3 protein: CASSFGGMNTEAFF
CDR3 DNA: TGTGCCAGCAGCTTCGGCGGGATGAACACTGAAGCTTTCTTT

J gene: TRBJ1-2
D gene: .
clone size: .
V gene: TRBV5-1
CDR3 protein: CASSPVTGQDYGYTF
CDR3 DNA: TGCGCCAGCAGCCCTGTAACAGGGCAAGACTATGGCTACACCTTC

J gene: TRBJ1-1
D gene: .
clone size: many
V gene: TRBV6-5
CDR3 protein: CASSYGTEAFF
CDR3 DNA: TGTGCCAGCAGCTACGGCACTGAAGCTTTCTTT

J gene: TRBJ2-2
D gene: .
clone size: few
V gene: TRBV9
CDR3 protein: CASSVAGTGELFF
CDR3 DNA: TGTGCCAGCAGCGTAGCTGGCACCGGGGAGCTGTTTTTT

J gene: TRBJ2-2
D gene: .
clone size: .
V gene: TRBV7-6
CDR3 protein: CASSLGGFDGELFF
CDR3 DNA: TGTGCCAGCAGCTTAGGCGGGTTCGACGGGGAGCTGTTTTTT

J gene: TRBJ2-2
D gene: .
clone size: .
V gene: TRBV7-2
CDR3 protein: CASSYRAGELFF
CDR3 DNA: TGTGCCAGCAGCTACAGGGCCGGGGAGCTGTTTTTT

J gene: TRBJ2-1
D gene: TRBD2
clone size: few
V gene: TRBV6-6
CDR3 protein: CASSYSVQRGGKYNEQFF
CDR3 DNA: TGTGCCAGCAGTTACTCGGTCCAGCGGGGGGGCAAGTACAATGAGCAGTTCTTC

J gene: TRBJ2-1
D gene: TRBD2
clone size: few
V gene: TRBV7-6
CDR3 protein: CASSYGGDGYEQFF
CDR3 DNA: TGTGCCAGCAGCTACGGGGGGGATGGGTATGAGCAGTTCTTC

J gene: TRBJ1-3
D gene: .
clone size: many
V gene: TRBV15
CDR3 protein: CATSRVFGEGNTIYF
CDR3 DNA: TGTGCCACCAGCAGAGTTTTCGGGGAAGGAAACACCATATATTTT

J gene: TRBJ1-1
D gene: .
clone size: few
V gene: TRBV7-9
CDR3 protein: CASSLGQGSTEAFF
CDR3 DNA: TGTGCCAGCAGCTTAGGGCAGGGGAGTACTGAAGCTTTCTTT

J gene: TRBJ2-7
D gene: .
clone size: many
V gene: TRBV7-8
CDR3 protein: CASSLRVGRGEQYF
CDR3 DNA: TGTGCCAGCAGCTTAAGGGTTGGTAGAGGCGAGCAGTACTTC

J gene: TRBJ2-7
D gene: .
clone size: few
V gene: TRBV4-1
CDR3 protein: CASSQGADPGEQYF
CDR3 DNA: TGCGCCAGCAGCCAAGGGGCCGACCCGGGAGAGCAGTACTTC

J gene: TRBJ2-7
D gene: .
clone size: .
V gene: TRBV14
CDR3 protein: CASSQDRYEQYF
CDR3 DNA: TGTGCCAGCAGCCAAGATCGGTACGAGCAGTACTTC

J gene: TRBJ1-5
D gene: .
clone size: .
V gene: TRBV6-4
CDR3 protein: CASSDLVFCNQPQHF
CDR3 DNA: TGTGCCAGCAGTGACTTGGTATTTTGCAATCAGCCCCAGCATTTT

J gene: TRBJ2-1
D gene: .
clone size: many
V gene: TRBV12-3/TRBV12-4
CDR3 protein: CASSAGAYNEQFF
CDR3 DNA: TGTGCCAGCAGTGCAGGGGCCTACAATGAGCAGTTCTTC

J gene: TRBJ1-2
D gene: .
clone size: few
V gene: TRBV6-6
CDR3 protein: CASSYEAGGYGYTF
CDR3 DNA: TGTGCCAGCAGTTACGAGGCGGGCGGCTATGGCTACACCTTC

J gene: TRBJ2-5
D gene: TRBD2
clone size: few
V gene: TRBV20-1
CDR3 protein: CSANGLAGGYNQETQYF
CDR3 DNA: TGCAGTGCTAACGGACTAGCGGGGGGGTATAACCAAGAGACCCAGTACTTC

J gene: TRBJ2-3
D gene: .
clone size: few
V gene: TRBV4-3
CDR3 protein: CASSQGRGSTDTQYF
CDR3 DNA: TGCGCCAGCAGCCAAGGGCGGGGCAGCACAGATACGCAGTATTTT

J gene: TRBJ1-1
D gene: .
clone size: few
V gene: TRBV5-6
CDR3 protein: CASSLAGASEAFF
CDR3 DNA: TGTGCCAGCAGCTTGGCAGGGGCAAGTGAAGCTTTCTTT

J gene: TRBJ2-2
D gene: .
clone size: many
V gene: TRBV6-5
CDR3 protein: CASSYGTPNTGELFF
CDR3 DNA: TGTGCCAGCAGTTACGGAACACCGAACACCGGGGAGCTGTTTTTT

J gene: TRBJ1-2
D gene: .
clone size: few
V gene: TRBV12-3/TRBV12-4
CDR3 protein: CASSLASYGYTF
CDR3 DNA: TGTGCCAGCAGTCTTGCGAGCTATGGCTACACCTTC

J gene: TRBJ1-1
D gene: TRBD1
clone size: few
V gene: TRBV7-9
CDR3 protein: CASSHSSGGHTEAFF
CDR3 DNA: TGTGCCAGCAGTCACAGTTCAGGGGGGCACACTGAAGCTTTCTTT

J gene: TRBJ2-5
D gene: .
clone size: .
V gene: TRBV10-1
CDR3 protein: CASSESGRGTGETQYF
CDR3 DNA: TGCGCCAGCAGTGAGTCCGGCAGGGGAACGGGAGAGACCCAGTACTTC

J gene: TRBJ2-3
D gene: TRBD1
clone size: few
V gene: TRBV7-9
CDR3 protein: CASSPWPGGKDTQYF
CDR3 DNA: TGTGCCAGCAGCCCGTGGCCAGGGGGAAAAGATACGCAGTATTTT

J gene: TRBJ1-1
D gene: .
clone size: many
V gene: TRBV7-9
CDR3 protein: CASSSKQEFTEAFF
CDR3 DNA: TGTGCCAGCAGCTCGAAACAGGAATTCACTGAAGCTTTCTTT

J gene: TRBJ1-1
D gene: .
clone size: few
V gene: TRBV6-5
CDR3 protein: CASSYGPDTEAFF
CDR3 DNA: TGTGCCAGCAGTTACGGACCCGACACTGAAGCTTTCTTT

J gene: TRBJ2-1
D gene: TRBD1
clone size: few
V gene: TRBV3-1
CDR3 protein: CASSQDNTGGWDEQFF
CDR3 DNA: TGTGCCAGCAGCCAAGATAACACAGGGGGCTGGGATGAGCAGTTCTTC

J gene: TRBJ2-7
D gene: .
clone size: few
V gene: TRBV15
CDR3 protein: CATSRRGGSTYEQYF
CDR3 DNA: TGTGCCACCAGCCGACGTGGGGGGTCTACCTACGAGCAGTACTTC

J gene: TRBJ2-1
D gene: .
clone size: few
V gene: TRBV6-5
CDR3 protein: CASSYGQYNEQFF
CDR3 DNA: TGTGCCAGCAGTTACGGGCAGTACAATGAGCAGTTCTTC

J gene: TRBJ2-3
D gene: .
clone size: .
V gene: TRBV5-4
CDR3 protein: CASLTGGLTDTQYF
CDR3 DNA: TGTGCCAGCCTGACGGGGGGCCTCACAGATACGCAGTATTTT

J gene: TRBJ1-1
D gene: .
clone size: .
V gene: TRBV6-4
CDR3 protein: CAPPGQSGGSCREAFF
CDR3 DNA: TGTGCCCCCCCAGGACAATCGGGGGGAAGTTGTCGTGAAGCTTTCTTT

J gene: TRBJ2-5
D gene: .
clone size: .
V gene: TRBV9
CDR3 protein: CASSDRVKTQYF
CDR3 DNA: TGTGCCAGCAGCGACAGGGTCAAGACCCAGTACTTC

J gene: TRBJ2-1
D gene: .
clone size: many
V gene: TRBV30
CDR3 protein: CAWSSSSINEQFF
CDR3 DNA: TGTGCCTGGAGTTCAAGTAGTATAAATGAGCAGTTCTTC

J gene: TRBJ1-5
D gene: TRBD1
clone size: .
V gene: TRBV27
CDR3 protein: CASSLYGTGVNQPQHF
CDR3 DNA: TGTGCCAGCAGTTTATATGGGACAGGGGTGAATCAGCCCCAGCATTTT